This passage covers 31 T cell receptor beta chains from one sample sequenced in a study of control samples from healthy donors and cancer patients. Only in-frame clones appear in the TCRdb table, and some are missing; sequencing was by immunoSEQ multiplex PCR. The data hold approximately 140,000 clones, with more than 85% observed a single time. The sample taken for sequencing was blood. The receptors originated from a woman in her 30s in good health.

This rearrangement joins TRBV7-9 to TRBJ2-1; the D gene is possibly TRBD2 (7 bases). CDR3 length equals 16 residues. The V end was cut by 1 base, the J end by 4 bases, with 14 bases between. Germline CDR1 and CDR2: SEHNR and FQNEAQ (reference sequence). The CDR3 loop is CASSLGAAGAYNEQFF. DNA for the CDR3: TGTGCCAGCAGCTTAGGTGCTGCGGGGGCTTACAATGAGCAGTTCTTC.

The chain couples TRBV11-2 to TRBJ2-1; TRBD2 aligns across 12 bases. Germline CDR1 and CDR2: SGHAT and FQNNGV. With V trimmed by 4 bases and J by 0 bases, 4 bases remained unmatched. This CDR3 is built from 17 residues. DNA of the CDR3: TGTGCCAGCAGCTCGACTAGCGGGAGTAGCTCCTACAATGAGCAGTTCTTC. Protein product: CASSSTSGSSSYNEQFF.

This clone was recorded once. This sequence joins TRBV27 and TRBJ1-2; D not certain. V lost 2 bases and J 4 bases, leaving 17 bases between the germline ends. The CDR3 totals 16 residues. Germline V lookup: CDR1 MNHEY, CDR2 SMNVEV (reference sequence). The CDR3 DNA is TGTGCCAGCAGTTTAGATTTCGGGCGGAGGTCCTATGGCTACACCTTC. It is translated as CASSLDFGRRSYGYTF.

The chain joins TRBV6-2 or TRBV6-3 to TRBJ1-3, with D unclear. V gave up 6 bases and J gave up 3 bases, with 15 bases separating them. Germline CDR1 and CDR2: MNHEY and SVGEGT. This CDR3 has 15 amino acids. The CDR3 loop is CASSPVWGLGNTIYF. The CDR3 nucleotides read TGTGCCAGCAGCCCCGTCTGGGGTCTTGGAAACACCATATATTTT.

This clone appeared a single time. The V call is TRBV6-5, the J call TRBJ1-4; tentative D call: TRBD1 (6 bases). CDR1 and CDR2 (germline): MNHEY, SVGAGI. Trimming pared 6 bases from V and 6 bases from J, leaving 14 bases between. The CDR3 is 14 amino acids. Here the CDR3 DNA reads TGTGCCAGCAGCCCCGGGACACGACATGAAAAACTGTTTTTT. Encoded protein: CASSPGTRHEKLFF.

The chain carries TRBV7-8 and TRBJ1-1; D is perhaps TRBD1 (6 bases). Germline V CDR1 and CDR2: SGHVS, FQNEAQ. V lost 1 base and J lost 3, with 9 bases in between. The CDR3 is 14 amino acids. CDR3 DNA sequence: TGTGCCAGCAGCTTAGGAACAGGGTACACTGAAGCTTTCTTT. Amino acids: CASSLGTGYTEAFF.

The chain couples TRBV6-5 to TRBJ1-5; the D gene is possibly TRBD1 (6 bases). The CDR3 is 13 residues long. CDR1 MNHEY and CDR2 SVGAGI come from the germline V gene. Trimming took off 7 bases at V and 3 bases at J, with 10 bases between the two ends. For the CDR3, the DNA is TGTGCCAGCACCTCGGGGGCCAATCAGCCCCAGCATTTT. It encodes CASTSGANQPQHF.

The chain joins TRBV19 to TRBJ1-5, with unresolved D. Germline V lookup: CDR1 LNHDA, CDR2 SQIVND (reference sequence). V gave up 3 bases and J gave up 9 bases, with 12 bases separating them. The CDR3 is made up of 13 amino acids. CDR3: CASSMWVRGPQHF. For the CDR3, the DNA is TGTGCCAGTAGTATGTGGGTACGGGGGCCCCAGCATTTT.

The genes are TRBV5-6 and TRBJ1-2, with unresolved D. In germline, CDR1 is SGHDT, CDR2 YYEEEE. V lost 5 bases, J lost 7 bases, and 9 bases lay in between. This CDR3 spans 11 amino acids. The CDR3 sequence: CASRSGLGYTF. The CDR3 bases are TGTGCCAGCAGGTCCGGACTTGGCTACACCTTC.

The V gene is TRBV29-1, the J gene TRBJ1-1, with 7 nucleotides matching TRBD1. Germline CDR1 is SQVTM and CDR2 is ANQGSEA. V gave up 4 bases and J gave up 3 bases; unmatched junction bases: 5. This CDR3 is 13 amino acids long. CDR3 amino acids: CSVGRDRYTEAFF. DNA for the CDR3: TGCAGCGTTGGGCGGGACAGATACACTGAAGCTTTCTTT.

With regard to this clone: The junction shows a germline mismatch at one end, possibly a read error. V gene TRBV7-7 combines with J gene TRBJ2-2, with D perhaps matching TRBD1 (5 bases). This CDR3 has 15 amino acids. Germline V CDR1 and CDR2: SSHAT, FNYEAQ (reference sequence). Here the CDR3 DNA reads TGTGCTAGCAGCCCTAGACAGAAACACACCGGGGAGCTGTTTTTT. Translated: CASSPRQKHTGELFF.

This chain connects TRBV4-2 to TRBJ2-7, with a possible D match to TRBD2 (6 bases). V was trimmed by 1 base and J by 4 bases, leaving 11 bases between them. From germline, CDR1 is LGHNA and CDR2 YNFKEQ. The CDR3 runs to 14 residues. The CDR3 spells CASSQAGATYEQYF. Here the CDR3 DNA reads TGTGCCAGCAGCCAAGCGGGAGCTACGTACGAGCAGTACTTC.

This chain connects TRBV5-1 to TRBJ2-1; D gene ambiguous. CDR1 is SGHRS, CDR2 YFSETQ, per germline. With 0 bases removed from V and 5 bases from J, the gap between germline ends came to 6 bases. The CDR3 runs 13 residues. CDR3 sequence: CASSLDSNNEQFF. CDR3 DNA: TGCGCCAGCAGCTTGGATTCAAACAATGAGCAGTTCTTC.

The gene calls are TRBV21-1 and TRBJ2-7. TRBV21-1 is a pseudogene locus. The CDR3 contains 16 residues. CDR3 sequence: CASSNKGLAIKSVGDF. The CDR3 bases are TGTGCCAGCAGCAATAAGGGTTTGGCGATTAAGTCTGTGGGGGACTTC.

The chain recombines TRBV11-2 with TRBJ2-7; D not resolved. Germline loops: CDR1 SGHAT, CDR2 FQNNGV. CDR3 length: 12 amino acids. Trimming removed 4 bases from V and 4 bases from J, with 8 bases in between. This chain's CDR3 is CASSSMRYEQYF. CDR3 DNA: TGTGCCAGCAGCTCGATGCGGTACGAGCAGTACTTC.

The chain is built from TRBV29-1 and TRBJ1-2; perhaps TRBD1 as D (5 bases). From germline, CDR1 is SQVTM and CDR2 ANQGSEA. CDR3 length: 17 residues. V was trimmed by 1 base and J by 1 base, leaving 19 bases between them. The CDR3 bases are TGCAGCGTTGAAGGTGGGGGAGGTCCCAGCTTTAACTATGGCTACACCTTC. This encodes CSVEGGGGPSFNYGYTF.

The V call is TRBV20-1, the J call TRBJ1-1; perhaps TRBD1 as D (5 bases). The CDR3 contains 12 residues. The V gene lost 3 bases and the J gene lost 4 bases, with 9 bases spanning the gap. CDR1 DFQATT and CDR2 SNEGSKA come from the germline V gene (reference sequence). CDR3: CSASQGFTEAFF. CDR3 sequence (DNA): TGCAGTGCTAGTCAGGGATTCACTGAAGCTTTCTTT.

V is TRBV9 and J is TRBJ1-5; D gene uncertain. The CDR3 is made up of 14 amino acids. Germline assignment: CDR1 SGDLS and CDR2 YYNGEE. V lost 2 bases, J lost 4 bases, and 10 bases lay in between. CDR3 sequence (DNA): TGTGCCAGCAGCGTTGACATAGGGAATCAGCCCCAGCATTTT. This translates into CASSVDIGNQPQHF.

This clone was detected a few times. The chain is built from TRBV28 and TRBJ2-3; perhaps TRBD2 as D (5 bases). V shed 7 bases and J shed 7 bases, with 21 bases lying between them. CDR3 length equals 15 residues. The V gene's germline CDR1 is MDHEN and CDR2 SYDVKM. CDR3 coding DNA: TGTGCCAGCACCCTATTCCACGGGAAGGAATATACGCAGTATTTT. Amino acid sequence: CASTLFHGKEYTQYF.

This clone was seen a single time. The J gene is TRBJ1-5, the V gene TRBV7-9; no clear D. CDR3 size: 15 residues. Trimming took 5 bases from V and 0 from J, leaving 11 bases between them. Germline CDR1 is SEHNR and CDR2 is FQNEAQ (reference sequence). CDR3 sequence: CASSTSTDSNQPQHF. In DNA form, the CDR3 reads TGTGCCAGCAGCACTTCCACAGATAGCAATCAGCCCCAGCATTTT.

The rearrangement joins TRBV10-1 to TRBJ1-1; D is possibly TRBD1 (5 bases). The CDR3 sequence is 14 residues long. Per germline, CDR1 WNHNN and CDR2 SYGVQD (reference sequence). V lost 7 bases and J lost 4, with 16 bases in between. In nucleotides, the CDR3 is TGCGCCAGCACCCAAACAGGAGGTAGCACTGAAGCTTTCTTT. The encoded protein is CASTQTGGSTEAFF.

This rearrangement joins TRBV27 to TRBJ2-5; TRBD1 is a possible D gene (6 bases). Germline CDR1 and CDR2: MNHEY and SMNVEV (reference sequence). The V and J ends lost 6 bases and 5 bases respectively, with 7 bases between them. The CDR3 extends over 11 amino acids. For the CDR3, the DNA is TGTGCCAGCAGAACAGGGGAGACCCAGTACTTC. Translation: CASRTGETQYF.

The rearrangement joins TRBV9 to TRBJ2-1, with D perhaps TRBD1 or TRBD2 (5 bases each). Trimming shortened V by 3 bases and J by 0 bases, and 7 bases separated the two germline ends. The CDR3 is 14 amino acids. Germline V gives CDR1 SGDLS, CDR2 YYNGEE. The CDR3 sequence: CASSERGSYNEQFF. CDR3 coding DNA: TGTGCCAGCAGCGAGAGGGGCTCCTACAATGAGCAGTTCTTC.

This rearrangement joins TRBV18 to TRBJ2-1; maybe TRBD1 (6 bases). CDR3 length equals 15 residues. Germline-derived CDR1 and CDR2 are KGHSH and LQKENI. V lost 5 bases to trimming and J lost 5 bases, with 16 bases between them. Written as DNA, the CDR3 is TGTGCCAGCTCAGGGGACATCCGGTCAGACAATGAGCAGTTCTTC. Amino acids: CASSGDIRSDNEQFF. The full variable domain, rest sourced from reference TRBV18 and TRBJ2-1, is NAGVMQNPRHLVRRRGQEARLRCSPMKGHSHVYWYRQLPEEGLKFMVYLQKENIIDESGMPKERFSAEFPKEGPSILRIQQVVRGDSAAYFCASSGDIRSDNEQFFGPGTRLTVL.

This clone was picked up a small number of times. The chain has TRBV5-6 and TRBJ2-1; 11 nucleotides match TRBD2. This CDR3 comprises 16 residues. The ends lost 3 bases at V and 5 bases at J; junction bases unmatched: 7. Germline CDR1 and CDR2: SGHDT and YYEEEE. CDR3 nucleotide sequence: TGTGCCAGCAGCTATCTTCCGGGACTAGCGGACAATGAGCAGTTCTTC. Residues: CASSYLPGLADNEQFF.

Concerning this clone: One end of the junction fails to match germline, which may point to a read error. The chain recombines TRBV7-7 with TRBJ2-7; 8 bases match TRBD1. The germline CDR1 and CDR2 sequences are SSHAT and FNYEAQ (reference sequence). This CDR3 contains 15 residues. CDR3 nucleotide sequence: TGTGCTAGCAGCTTAGATCAGGGGGCGCGCTTCGAGCAGTACTTC. Translating gives CASSLDQGARFEQYF.

J is TRBJ2-2 and V is TRBV7-3; possible D gene TRBD2, 5 bases. The CDR3 spans 14 residues. Germline lookup yields CDR1 SGHTA and CDR2 FQGTGA. Trimming removed 5 bases from V and 4 bases from J, with 11 bases in between. The CDR3 bases are TGTGCCAGCAGCCTAGCTCTAAGCACCGGGGAGCTGTTTTTT. It translates to CASSLALSTGELFF. Filled out from reference TRBV7-3 and TRBJ2-2, the complete variable domain reads GAGVSQTPSNKVTEKGKYVELRCDPISGHTALYWYRQSLGQGPEFLIYFQGTGAADDSGLPNDRFFAVRPEGSVSTLKIQRTERGDSAVYLCASSLALSTGELFFGEGSRLTVL.

As DNA, the CDR3 is TGTGCCAGCAGTTGGACAGGGGCAGTCCAGCCCCAGCATTTT. Translated: CASSWTGAVQPQHF. The V and J genes are TRBV28 and TRBJ1-5; the match to TRBD1 covers 9 bases. The CDR3 has 14 residues. V dropped 4 bases and J dropped 7; count of bases not matched to a gene: 5. Germline CDR1 is MDHEN and CDR2 is SYDVKM.

The chain combines TRBV5-1 with TRBJ2-1; D gene ambiguous. There are 14 residues in the CDR3. The V end lost 1 base, the J end lost 7 bases, and 12 bases lay between the germline ends. The germline gives CDR1 SGHRS, CDR2 YFSETQ. The CDR3 reads CASSLMSEPNEQFF. The CDR3 DNA sequence: TGCGCCAGCAGCTTGATGAGCGAGCCAAATGAGCAGTTCTTC.

The chain links TRBV4-1 to TRBJ1-2, with 8 positions matching TRBD1. Germline V lookup: CDR1 MGHRA, CDR2 YSYEKL. This CDR3 spans 15 amino acids. The ends lost 4 bases at V and 3 bases at J; junction bases unmatched: 7. For the CDR3, the DNA is TGCGCCAGCAGCCCCCAGACGGGACAGGACTATGGCTACACCTTC. This translates into CASSPQTGQDYGYTF.

The chain has TRBV27 and TRBJ1-4, with 8 bases that match TRBD1. CDR3 length: 14 amino acids. Trimming at V came to 5 bases and at J to 6 bases, leaving 5 bases not matched to a gene. CDR1 and CDR2 from the germline V gene are MNHEY and SMNVEV (reference sequence). The CDR3 loop is CASSRQGLYEKLFF. The CDR3 DNA is TGTGCCAGCAGTCGACAGGGGCTATATGAAAAACTGTTTTTT.